This TCR beta chain was sequenced in a study of T cells in localized non-small cell lung cancer. The study's findings and limits: The appearance of a median roughly 58 of the top 100 tumor clones was seen in adjacent lung. Uninvolved adjacent lung showed higher T cell clonality than tumor. Multi-region tumor sequencing was not done, so intratumor heterogeneity could not be excluded. Blood T cell density predicted longer survival; adjacent-lung clonality, shorter.

Sequencing was performed with immunoSEQ multiplex PCR; in TCRdb, only in-frame clones are kept and a portion is missing. The sample includes about 23,000 clones, 85% to 90% of them seen just once. Comment on this clone: Its cognate antigen is unknown.

The CDR3 has 21 amino acids. Trimming cost V 4 bases and J 0 bases; bases outside gene matches: 17. Germline V gives CDR1 SGDLS, CDR2 YYNGEE. The sequencing here drew on peripheral blood, taken before any cancer treatment. The TCR was taken from a male donor aged 60 or over with stage I lung adenocarcinoma. The rearrangement uses TRBV9 and TRBJ2-1, with 12 bases matching TRBD2. The CDR3 sequence is CASSPTFYRTSGTSSYNEQFF. The DNA of the CDR3 is TGTGCCAGCAGCCCGACTTTCTATCGGACTAGCGGGACGAGCTCCTACAATGAGCAGTTCTTC.